Listed below are T cell receptor beta chains from one sample, sequenced in a study of intratumoral heterogeneity in liver cancer. The repertoire was sequenced with immunoSEQ multiplex PCR; TCRdb's copy has only in-frame clones and lacks some. This table has about 6,200 clones, 60% to 75% appearing once. The specimen was tumor tissue, collected before any cancer treatment. Every receptor here comes from a woman in her 70s with hepatocellular carcinoma. Each CDR3 is given with its conserved first and last residue. The D gene is left open where the match is weak. A clone size is listed for some rows: how often the clone was seen (once, few, many), or a class if it is expanded.

J | V | D | size | CDR3 | DNA
TRBJ1-5 | TRBV6-1 | TRBD1 | . | CASSLGQGKSQPQHF | TGTGCCAGCAGCCTGGGACAGGGTAAGAGTCAGCCCCAGCATTTT
TRBJ2-4 | TRBV10-3 | TRBD1 | . | CAISEPGTGGLSGIQYF | TGTGCCATCAGTGAGCCCGGGACAGGGGGCTTATCGGGCATTCAGTACTTC
TRBJ2-1 | TRBV18 | TRBD1 | . | CASSSAGTGGYEQFF | TGTGCCAGCTCATCGGCCGGGACAGGGGGCTATGAGCAGTTCTTC
TRBJ1-6 | TRBV6-5 | . | . | CASISSAEGGSPLHF | TGTGCCAGCATCAGCTCTGCGGAGGGCGGGTCACCCCTCCACTTT
TRBJ1-5 | TRBV6-1 | . | . | CASSELGGFGSNQPQHF | TGTGCCAGCAGTGAGTTAGGAGGGTTTGGGAGCAATCAGCCCCAGCATTTT
TRBJ1-1 | TRBV4-2 | . | . | CASSQRGNEAFF | TGTGCCAGCAGCCAAAGGGGGAATGAAGCTTTCTTT
TRBJ2-7 | TRBV5-5 | TRBD1 | few | CASSVGQSSSYEQYF | TGTGCCAGCAGCGTGGGACAGTCCAGCTCCTACGAGCAGTACTTC
TRBJ2-3 | TRBV7-9 | TRBD2 | . | CASSLGLAERLRDTQYF | TGTGCCAGCAGCCTGGGACTAGCGGAAAGGTTGAGGGATACGCAGTATTTT
TRBJ2-7 | TRBV11-1 | TRBD1 | . | CASSRGTGKTYEQYF | TGTGCCAGCAGCCGAGGGACAGGGAAGACCTACGAGCAGTACTTC
TRBJ2-5 | TRBV27 | TRBD2 | . | CASSWAIAGALQETQYF | TGTGCCAGCAGTTGGGCGATAGCGGGAGCCCTTCAAGAGACCCAGTACTTC
TRBJ2-2 | TRBV6-1 | TRBD2 | large | CASSEGRLAGDTGELFF | TGTGCCAGCAGTGAAGGGAGGCTAGCGGGAGACACCGGGGAGCTGTTTTTT
TRBJ2-1 | TRBV7-7 | TRBD1 | . | CASSLGTGGSNEQFF | TGTGCTAGCAGCTTAGGGACAGGGGGAAGCAATGAGCAGTTCTTC
TRBJ2-3 | TRBV19 | . | . | CASSIGVGIDTQYF | TGTGCCAGTAGTATTGGCGTCGGGATCGATACGCAGTATTTT
TRBJ2-5 | TRBV6-5 | . | . | CALHGTVQETQYF | TGTGCCCTACACGGCACTGTTCAAGAGACCCAGTACTTC
TRBJ2-1 | TRBV6-6 | TRBD2 | few | CASNLAGGQGNEQFF | TGTGCCAGCAATCTAGCGGGAGGGCAAGGGAATGAGCAGTTCTTC
TRBJ1-5 | TRBV18 | . | . | CASSPPGNNQPQHF | TGTGCCAGCTCACCGCCAGGGAACAATCAGCCCCAGCATTTT
TRBJ1-2 | TRBV28 | . | . | CASSLTPGRGGFYGYTF | TGTGCCAGCAGTTTAACGCCGGGTAGGGGGGGTTTCTATGGCTACACCTTC
TRBJ1-2 | TRBV4-1 | TRBD1 | . | CASSQDLGTGGAGGYTF | TGCGCCAGCAGCCAAGATCTTGGGACAGGGGGCGCGGGAGGCTACACCTTC
TRBJ1-1 | TRBV28 | TRBD1 | . | CASSPDRGRPAFF | TGTGCCAGCAGTCCGGACAGGGGGCGCCCGGCTTTCTTT
TRBJ2-7 | TRBV6-5 | . | . | CASSYPQGWEQYF | TGTGCCAGCAGTTACCCCCAGGGTTGGGAGCAGTACTTC
TRBJ2-1 | TRBV9 | . | . | CASSVVVGGAYNEQFF | TGTGCCAGCAGCGTAGTCGTGGGAGGCGCCTACAATGAGCAGTTCTTC
TRBJ1-5 | TRBV27 | . | few | CASSLSAVGNQPQHF | TGTGCCAGCAGTTTATCCGCTGTTGGCAATCAGCCCCAGCATTTT
TRBJ1-5 | TRBV2 | . | . | CASSGGGGNSNQPQHF | TGTGCCAGCAGTGGGGGAGGGGGGAATAGCAATCAGCCCCAGCATTTT
TRBJ2-7 | TRBV18 | . | . | CASSPLPGPSEQYF | TGTGCCAGCTCACCACTCCCAGGGCCAAGCGAGCAGTACTTC
TRBJ1-2 | TRBV28 | TRBD1 | . | CASSLRTGYGYTF | TGTGCCAGCAGTTTACGGACAGGCTATGGCTACACCTTC
TRBJ2-1 | TRBV5-6 | TRBD2 | once | CASSLARLAGVGEQFF | TGTGCCAGCAGCTTGGCGAGACTAGCGGGAGTGGGTGAGCAGTTCTTC
TRBJ1-1 | TRBV3-1/TRBV3-2 | . | . | CASSHIWGTEAFF | TGTGCCAGCAGCCATATTTGGGGGACTGAAGCTTTCTTT
TRBJ2-3 | TRBV9 | TRBD1 | . | CASSVGDRGLGDTQYF | TGTGCCAGCAGCGTAGGGGACAGGGGGTTAGGAGATACGCAGTATTTT
TRBJ2-6 | TRBV7-6 | TRBD1 | . | CASSTTGTGRSGANVLTF | TGTGCCAGCAGCACTACCGGGACAGGGCGCTCTGGGGCCAACGTCCTGACTTTC
TRBJ1-2 | TRBV29-1 | TRBD1 | . | CSVTGLGGYTF | TGCAGCGTGACAGGGCTCGGCGGCTACACCTTC
TRBJ2-3 | TRBV29-1 | TRBD1 | . | CSVDPGQRLLDTQYF | TGCAGCGTGGACCCGGGACAGCGATTATTAGATACGCAGTATTTT
TRBJ2-5 | TRBV5-1 | TRBD2 | . | CASSPRTGGVLETQYF | TGCGCCAGCAGCCCACGAACGGGGGGAGTCTTAGAGACCCAGTACTTC
TRBJ2-3 | TRBV28 | . | few | CASSAPSALTDTQYF | TGTGCCAGCAGTGCCCCTTCGGCCCTCACAGATACGCAGTATTTT
TRBJ2-1 | TRBV27 | . | few | CASSLVSGRMDEQFF | TGTGCCAGCAGTTTAGTCAGTGGGAGGATGGATGAGCAGTTCTTC
TRBJ2-2 | TRBV10-1 | . | . | CASSDSGGLNTGELFF | TGCGCCAGCAGTGATTCCGGGGGGCTGAACACCGGGGAGCTGTTTTTT
TRBJ2-5 | TRBV5-6 | TRBD1 | . | CASSLAGGRGETQYF | TGTGCCAGCAGCTTGGCAGGGGGCAGGGGAGAGACCCAGTACTTC
TRBJ2-3 | TRBV5-4 | . | . | CASSSGQNTDTQYF | TGTGCCAGCAGCTCCGGACAGAACACAGATACGCAGTATTTT
TRBJ1-5 | TRBV2 | . | . | CASTNGFRENQPQHF | TGTGCCAGCACCAACGGCTTTCGGGAAAATCAGCCCCAGCATTTT
TRBJ2-7 | TRBV27 | . | once | CASRGPPYEQYF | TGTGCCAGCAGGGGCCCCCCTTACGAGCAGTACTTC
TRBJ2-7 | TRBV5-1 | . | . | CASSLYGDYEQYF | TGCGCCAGCAGCTTGTATGGGGACTACGAGCAGTACTTC
TRBJ2-3 | TRBV27 | . | . | CASSLSGGAGGTQYF | TGTGCCAGCAGTTTATCGGGGGGGGCCGGGGGTACGCAGTATTTT
TRBJ2-7 | TRBV30 | . | few | CAWKSKQARYEQYF | TGTGCCTGGAAGTCCAAGCAGGCTAGGTACGAGCAGTACTTC
TRBJ1-1 | TRBV10-2 | . | . | CASSEQGSNTEAFF | TGCGCCAGCAGTGAGCAGGGATCAAACACTGAAGCTTTCTTT
TRBJ2-4 | TRBV28 | TRBD2 | . | CASSLGLAQGSSKLAKNIQYF | TGTGCCAGCAGTTTAGGACTAGCTCAAGGATCCTCCAAACTAGCCAAAAACATTCAGTACTTC
TRBJ2-3 | TRBV5-1 | TRBD2 | . | CASSSLSGSTSDTQYF | TGCGCCAGCAGCTCCCTTAGCGGGAGTACTTCAGATACGCAGTATTTT
TRBJ1-1 | TRBV2 | TRBD1 | medium-sized | CASSPQGADTEAFF | TGTGCCAGCAGTCCACAGGGGGCGGACACTGAAGCTTTCTTT
TRBJ2-7 | TRBV29-1 | TRBD1 | few | CSVEGARGPRSGTYEQYF | TGCAGCGTTGAGGGTGCCAGGGGGCCTCGGTCGGGAACCTACGAGCAGTACTTC
TRBJ2-3 | TRBV30 | TRBD2 | . | CAWRAIAGAQNTQYF | TGTGCCTGGAGAGCGATAGCGGGAGCCCAGAATACGCAGTATTTT
TRBJ2-5 | TRBV10-3 | TRBD2 | . | CAISKTSGETQYF | TGTGCCATCAGCAAGACTAGCGGGGAGACCCAGTACTTC
TRBJ2-3 | TRBV10-1 | . | . | CASSGETDTQYF | TGCGCCAGCAGCGGCGAGACAGATACGCAGTATTTT
TRBJ2-2 | TRBV5-1 | TRBD1 | . | CASSLTLTGLNTGELFF | TGCGCCAGCAGCCTGACCCTGACAGGGCTTAACACCGGGGAGCTGTTTTTT
TRBJ1-5 | TRBV28 | . | . | CASTSLATAWSNQPQHF | TGTGCCAGCACCTCCCTGGCGACGGCCTGGAGCAATCAGCCCCAGCATTTT
TRBJ1-6 | TRBV30 | . | . | CAWHGVESPLHF | TGTGCCTGGCATGGAGTTGAATCACCCCTCCACTTT
TRBJ2-3 | TRBV5-1 | . | . | CASSFVGHRDTQYF | TGCGCCAGCAGCTTTGTCGGACACCGAGATACGCAGTATTTT
TRBJ2-1 | TRBV28 | . | . | CASSFWQGGSPTSSYNEQFF | TGTGCCAGCAGTTTTTGGCAGGGGGGCTCACCTACTAGCTCCTACAATGAGCAGTTCTTC
TRBJ2-1 | TRBV28 | TRBD2 | . | CASSQLAGGSNEQFF | TGTGCCAGCAGCCAACTAGCGGGAGGTTCCAATGAGCAGTTCTTC
TRBJ2-7 | TRBV2 | TRBD1 | . | CASRAGGAYEQYF | TGTGCCAGCAGGGCAGGGGGCGCGTACGAGCAGTACTTC
TRBJ2-1 | TRBV6-5 | TRBD1 | . | CASSYLPGQGYNEQFF | TGTGCCAGCAGTTACCTTCCGGGACAGGGGTACAATGAGCAGTTCTTC
TRBJ2-2 | TRBV24-1 | TRBD2 | . | CATSGTSGRAGTGELFF | TGTGCCACCAGTGGGACTAGCGGGAGGGCCGGAACCGGGGAGCTGTTTTTT
TRBJ2-4 | TRBV5-1 | . | once | CASSFSSLREAKNIQYF | TGCGCCAGCAGCTTTTCTTCCCTCAGGGAAGCCAAAAACATTCAGTACTTC